The subject of this entry is one T cell receptor (beta chain). The antigen is unknown. The data stem from a study of T cells in localized non-small cell lung cancer. Points from the study as a whole: Heterogeneity stays possible, as sequencing covered only one tumor region. Adjacent lung held a median roughly 60 of the top 100 tumor clones.

The V and J ends lost 3 bases and 1 base respectively, with 14 bases between them. The CDR3 has 17 amino acids. Germline V gene lookup returns CDR1 SGDLS and CDR2 YYNGEE. Clones were sequenced by immunoSEQ multiplex PCR, and TCRdb holds only the in-frame ones, with some missing. The data hold approximately 61,000 clones, with 70% to 90% observed a single time. The genes are TRBV9 and TRBJ2-6; D is perhaps TRBD2 (5 bases). The TCR comes from a woman aged 35 to 70 with stage I lung adenocarcinoma. Sequenced material: peripheral blood, taken before any cancer treatment. CDR3 coding DNA: TGTGCCAGCAGCGCGGACGGACTCCAGTCTGGGGCCAACGTCCTGACTTTC. Its protein product is CASSADGLQSGANVLTF.